This T cell receptor (beta chain) derives from a study of cytomegalovirus exposure and HLA in healthy donors (TCRdb year 2017). As for the study more broadly: An earlier analysis of 587 of the donors reported about 280 Gb of sequence data and around 110 million unique TCR beta sequences obtained from some 170 million T cells. An early release that covered several hundred HLA-typed donors contained about 290 gigabases of sequencing data and 65 million to 100 million unique TCR sequences. Of the 300 to 500 genotyped donors, less than 90% were placed in the genetic ancestry cluster associated with self-reported Caucasian donors. The study aimed to test whether signatures of past pathogen exposure could be identified by cataloging public T cell receptors. Using immunosequencing, the study profiled T cell repertoires from fewer than 850 subjects and related those repertoires to cytomegalovirus serostatus. A separate validation cohort of more than 100 different subjects was used in addition to the roughly 670-subject first cohort. To predict cytomegalovirus infection status, the study brought together high-throughput TCR immunosequencing, statistical association of individual TCRs with disease status, and machine learning. A later analysis re-examined previously published TCR beta repertoires from several hundred donors and added high-resolution HLA genotyping to investigate patterns of TCR occurrence. The later analysis used no new phenotypic data to find candidate immune exposures, relying instead on TCR beta sequences and their occurrence across donors. An earlier analysis of 587 of the donors used high-throughput TCR beta sequencing to judge whether each TCR beta V gene segment behaved as functional or pseudogenic. Donor age, sex, ethnicity and CMV serostatus were compiled alongside the repertoire data. A later genetic analysis used genome-wide SNP genotypes for about 65% of the 666 donors, treating that subset as a discovery cohort. All discovery cohort repertoires had been generated using a single sequencing platform. Class I and class II HLA loci were covered by the typing at four-digit resolution. Typing coverage differed by locus: A, B, C, DRB1 and DQB1 were typed in about 629-640 donors, DQA1 in about 560, DPA1 in around 600, and DPB1 in just under 490. Four or five DR-DQ haplotypes were handled as single units for association and clustering because linkage in the cohort was strong. On average, around 200,000 unique TCR beta nucleotide sequences were sequenced per donor among 300 to 500 genotyped donors of the cohort, with approximately 18% of those sequences being non-productive. The paper as a whole reports these results and caveats: While some public TCRs were present in many individuals, most TCR sequences turned up only very rarely across donors. Because counts were too low, more than 15 rarely observed V segments, including chromosome 9 orphons, were left out of the earlier analysis of approximately 500 of the donors. A later analysis reported that several top co-occurrence clusters appeared linked to parvovirus B19, influenza, CMV and Epstein-Barr virus. According to a later analysis, most CMV-associated TCR beta chains appeared to be HLA-restricted, and the HLA associations seemed to be driven largely by CMV exposure. When HLA alleles, especially DR and DQ, strongly co-occurred, TCR associations were difficult to assign to individual alleles. Sequencing depth was assumed to be roughly uniform across donors in the presence/absence analyses, though that assumption may not hold. According to a later analysis, TCR association rates differed among HLA loci, with DRB1 alleles showing the most associated TCRs and HLA-C alleles showing the fewest. Correlated functional status among segregating V segments might be attributable to linkage disequilibrium, but an unknown experimental factor could not be ruled out. The classifier was reported to diagnose cytomegalovirus status with high specificity and sensitivity in both the original cohort and the validation cohort. A group of highly shared sequence variants was considered likely to be a technical artifact of the sequencing pipeline. Broadly in line with IMGT annotations, most TCR beta V segments showed up in productive rearrangements about 87% or about 30% of the time in an earlier analysis of 450 to 750 of the donors. Because HLA typing was unavailable for some donors at each locus, only the typed subset was used in association tests. The 87-base-pair reads could not distinguish some IMGT-functional V segments, including TRBV6-2 and TRBV6-3, so those segments were excluded. A further reported finding was that TCR beta sequences accurately predicted the HLA-A and HLA-B alleles for most subjects in the first cohort. In a later genetic analysis, fewer N-insertions in productive TCRs were reported among donors in an Asian-associated ancestry cluster than the roughly 700-donor mean. It was suggested by the authors that the approach could potentially be generalized to other disease states and immunological phenotypes. In a later genetic analysis, a missense DCLRE1C variant was associated with V-gene and J-gene trimming of TCR beta chains, and the association was replicated in an independent cohort. In this cohort, only TCR beta chains were sequenced, and detectable features were limited by the absence of alpha or paired-chain data. In a later analysis, HLA-associated TCR beta chains were found to be more clonally expanded and to have lower generation probabilities than equally common non-associated chains. In vitro tests confirmed that three of the cytomegalovirus-associated TCR beta chains recognize cytomegalovirus antigens. For the cohort, immune exposure information was limited to CMV serostatus. A later analysis associated 16,951 TCR beta sequences with specific HLA alleles at a false discovery rate of 0.05. A total of 150 to 200 TCR beta chains were listed by the study as associated with cytomegalovirus.

In total, approximately 610 healthy bone marrow donors made up the cohort. At the time of sampling, all cohort members were nominally healthy, though unrecorded immune exposures were likely present. The donor was CMV seropositive and belonged to the group of 270 or so seropositive cohort members. A peripheral blood sample was provided by each donor, and peripheral blood mononuclear cells were used for TCR beta sequencing. Genomic DNA extraction from the blood cell samples was performed with the Qiagen DNeasy Blood Extraction Kit. V has 6 bases trimmed and J has 4 bases trimmed; junction bases matching no gene number 7. The germline V gene yields MNHNS for CDR1 and SASEGT for CDR2. Inclusive of the bounding cysteine and phenylalanine, the CDR3 is 15 residues long. Of all the DNA, just the CDR3 is kept, 45 bases in frame from base 1. The method behind the library was the immunoSEQ multiplex PCR assay. For the multiplex PCR, a mixture combining 60 forward primers for TCR Vbeta segments and 13 reverse primers for TCR Jbeta segments was used. The CDR3 region of rearranged TCR beta genes was amplified from genomic DNA by a multiplex PCR assay. The amplified TCR beta libraries were sequenced on the Illumina HiSeq System as 87-base-pair reads. Per the authors' processing: A later analysis counted approximately 84 million unique TCR beta chains across the 550 to 800 repertoires, and roughly 10 million of these chains were shared by at least two donors. A nearest-neighbor algorithm error-corrected the raw reads and collapsed the reads into unique sequences, merging closely related sequences to remove PCR and sequencing errors. V, D and J gene segments were assigned by aligning CDR3 sequences to IMGT reference sequences. For a sequence to be retained, a match of at least six nucleotides was required to both a V gene segment and a J gene segment. Rearrangements were classified as productive when the CDR3 lacked stop codons and remained in frame with V and J, and all other rearrangements were classified as non-productive. Following IMGT convention, CDR3 was defined as the stretch from the second conserved V-encoded cysteine to the conserved J-encoded phenylalanine. The earlier analysis of some 540 of the donors excluded any sequence lacking an unambiguous match to a single V gene segment. An earlier analysis of roughly 590 of the donors called V segments functional above 56.7% productive rearrangements and segregating when the between-donor standard deviation exceeded 5%. A statistical classification framework was developed to diagnose cytomegalovirus status using the catalog of TCR beta chain sequences. In a later analysis, V and J genes were assigned by comparing TCR nucleotide sequences against IMGT/GENE-DB human TR gene sequences. Using the TCRdist pipeline, a later analysis assigned CDR3 sequences along with most-parsimonious VDJ recombination scenarios. In a later analysis, each TCR beta chain was defined by its CDR3 amino acid sequence together with its V-gene family, and reads without a unique V-gene family were excluded. In a later analysis, 450 to 600 highly shared, low-generation-probability nucleotide sequences were removed to address suspected cross-contamination and a sequencing artifact. In a later analysis, a clonal expansion index for each public chain was calculated from normalized within-repertoire ranks of inferred template counts. Generation probabilities in a later analysis came from a VDJ recombination model fitted to out-of-frame rearrangements, and those results were checked against IGoR. Hypergeometric tests were used in a later analysis to score TCR-TCR, TCR-HLA and TCR-CMV co-occurrence, with a repertoire-size bias correction applied to the TCR pairs. A later analysis estimated false discovery rates by permuting HLA or CMV assignments 20 times. In a later analysis, co-occurring TCRs were grouped with DBSCAN, and TCRdist sequence similarity was added when clustering was performed within HLA-allele-positive subsets. Repertoires with fewer than 30,000 or more than 120,000 public chains were left out of co-occurrence clustering, as were five repertoires with anomalous nucleotide sharing. TCRdb's version of the immuneACCESS table is confined to in-frame rearrangements and falls short of the full clone set. An unresolved V gene accounts for under half of the shortfall where checked; the remainder is of unknown origin. V and J calls and clone size are given by that table; D and trimming were obtained from the DNA. Here the sample has 75,000 to 100,000 clones; roughly 74% occur a single time. The ten largest clones represent roughly 14% of the sample.

Concerning this clone: No antigen is known for it. Per-base quality was not reported, and no clone a single base away is much larger than it.

Here the chain combines TRBV6-1 and TRBJ2-1; 9 junctional bases match TRBD2. This receptor was taken from a woman in her seventies in good health and CMV-seropositive. Sequenced input: PBMCs. The sequenced DNA: TGTGCCAGCAGGCGGGAGGGTCCTTATTACAATGAGCAGTTCTTC. It translates to CASRREGPYYNEQFF.